Below are 20 T cell receptor beta chains sequenced from a single sample in a study of blood T cell repertoires in COVID-19. TCRdb keeps only in-frame clones here, not all; method: immunoSEQ multiplex PCR. Of approximately 270,000 clones listed, about 90% were seen once; the top ten hold under 2.5%. The sample was PBMCs or T cells enriched from blood (not recorded which). The receptor set was obtained from an older woman who had recovered from COVID-19.

The chain joins TRBV5-1 to TRBJ2-1; 7 nucleotides align to TRBD1. V was pared by 1 base and J by 8 bases, with 6 bases of the junction left unmatched. The CDR3 extends over 14 amino acids. Germline values: CDR1 SGHRS, CDR2 YFSETQ. CDR3 region: CASSLLPGQDEQFF. As DNA, the CDR3 is TGCGCCAGCAGCTTGCTGCCAGGACAGGATGAGCAGTTCTTC.

CDR3 amino acids: CASSPNTGQPQHF. CDR3 bases: TGCGCCAGCAGCCCTAACACGGGGCAGCCCCAGCATTTT. The chain carries TRBV5-1 and TRBJ1-5; D is uncertain. Germline-derived CDR1 and CDR2 are SGHRS and YFSETQ. The CDR3 sequence is 13 residues long. V lost 4 bases to trimming and J lost 7 bases, with 12 bases between them.

This rearrangement joins TRBV30 to TRBJ1-2; D gene ambiguous. Trimming took off 0 bases at V and 8 bases at J, with 22 bases between the two ends. CDR3 length: 16 residues. CDR1 is GTSNPN and CDR2 is SVGIG in the germline V gene (reference sequence). CDR3 residues: CAWSVLGMSGIGGYTF. The CDR3 nucleotides read TGTGCCTGGAGTGTACTAGGGATGTCAGGCATAGGGGGCTACACCTTC.

The V call is TRBV6-1, the J call TRBJ1-5; maybe TRBD1 (5 bases). Germline values: CDR1 MNHNS, CDR2 SASEGT. The CDR3 has 16 amino acids. Trimming pared 4 bases from V and 4 bases from J, leaving 17 bases between. This chain's CDR3 is CASSVWGGSPNQPQHF. The CDR3 DNA is TGTGCCAGCAGTGTTTGGGGCGGGAGCCCTAATCAGCCCCAGCATTTT.

The gene calls are TRBV5-1 and TRBJ2-7, with a possible D match to TRBD2 (5 bases). This CDR3 has 13 residues. Deletions cut 2 bases from V and 4 bases from J, with 10 bases between. Germline CDR1 is SGHRS and CDR2 is YFSETQ. CDR3 DNA: TGCGCCAGCAGCTTCAACACGGGGTACGAGCAGTACTTC. This codes for CASSFNTGYEQYF. The variable domain in full, with the rest retrieved from reference TRBV5-1 and TRBJ2-7, is KAGVTQTPRYLIKTRGQQVTLSCSPISGHRSVSWYQQTPGQGLQFLFEYFSETQRNKGNFPGRFSGRQFSNSRSEMNVSTLELGDSALYLCASSFNTGYEQYFGPGTRLTVT.

This clone was seen more than once but under ten times. CDR3 DNA sequence: TGCAGCGTTGTTGTTCTGCAACTCACAGATACGCAGTATTTT. This sequence encodes CSVVVLQLTDTQYF. The rearrangement uses TRBV29-1 and TRBJ2-3; D unresolved. The CDR3 length is 14 residues. The V end was cut by 4 bases, the J end by 2 bases, with 13 bases between. Germline values: CDR1 SQVTM, CDR2 ANQGSEA.

CDR3 sequence reads: CASSQGTVNSGNTIYF. CDR3 DNA sequence: TGTGCCAGCAGCCAAGGGACAGTTAACTCTGGAAACACCATATATTTT. The chain couples TRBV3-1 (or the pseudogene TRBV3-2) to TRBJ1-3; D might be TRBD1 (6 bases). The CDR3 totals 16 residues. Germline-derived CDR1 and CDR2 are LGHDT and YNNKEL (reference sequence). The germline V and J ends were trimmed by 1 base and 0 bases, with 10 bases remaining between them.

This clone was recorded only once. The chain couples TRBV19 to TRBJ2-2, with TRBD2 as a possible D gene (6 bases). Looked up from germline, CDR1 is LNHDA and CDR2 is SQIVND (reference sequence). V was pared by 3 bases and J by 5 bases, with 7 bases between. This CDR3 is built from 13 residues. The CDR3 DNA sequence: TGTGCCAGTAGTATCGCGGGAACCGGGGAGCTGTTTTTT. Protein product: CASSIAGTGELFF.

CDR3 sequence reads: CSVRSRGYNSPLHF. The CDR3 DNA is TGCAGCGTCCGCTCGCGGGGATATAATTCACCCCTCCACTTT. V gene TRBV29-1 combines with J gene TRBJ1-6, with D uncertain. Germline V gives CDR1 SQVTM, CDR2 ANQGSEA. The CDR3 loop spans 14 amino acids. V lost 6 bases to trimming and J lost 4 bases, with 13 bases between them.

The chain is built from TRBV2 and TRBJ1-1, with TRBD1 matching over 7 bases. Germline CDR1 is SNHLY and CDR2 is FYNNEI. The CDR3 has 14 residues. J was trimmed by 1 base and V by 7 bases; bases with no gene match: 6. CDR3 bases: TGTGCCAGCATTGCAGGGGGTTCGAACACTGAAGCTTTCTTT. This sequence encodes CASIAGGSNTEAFF.

This clone was seen once. J is TRBJ2-1 and V is TRBV5-1; perhaps TRBD2 as D (5 bases). CDR3 length equals 14 residues. Trimming pared 3 bases from V and 6 bases from J, leaving 13 bases between. CDR1 and CDR2 (germline): SGHRS, YFSETQ. CDR3 amino acids: CASSWGSAGNEQFF. CDR3 nucleotide sequence: TGCGCCAGCAGCTGGGGTAGCGCGGGCAATGAGCAGTTCTTC.

This chain uses TRBV2 with TRBJ2-7; 7 bases map to TRBD1. CDR1 is SNHLY and CDR2 is FYNNEI in the germline V gene. CDR3 length: 13 amino acids. Trimming removed 10 bases from V and 4 bases from J; junction bases left unmatched: 10. The DNA of the CDR3 is TGTGCCACAGCGGACAGGATCTTATACGAGCAGTACTTC. Protein sequence: CATADRILYEQYF.

The rearrangement links TRBV13 to TRBJ1-3; D is unresolved. The germline V gene has CDR1 PRHDT and CDR2 FYEKMQ (reference sequence). This CDR3 has 18 residues. With 3 bases removed from V and 0 bases from J, the gap between germline ends came to 18 bases. CDR3 coding DNA: TGTGCCAGCAGCTTTTTACAGACGCCCCAAATCTCTGGAAACACCATATATTTT. Its protein product is CASSFLQTPQISGNTIYF.

A word on this clone: Germline and junction disagree at one end, which may indicate a read error. This chain connects TRBV7-7 to TRBJ2-3; D remains ambiguous. The CDR3 covers 14 residues. Germline CDR1 is SSHAT and CDR2 is FNYEAQ (reference sequence). The CDR3 DNA reads TGTGCTAGCAGTCAGGATTCCAACACAGATACGCAGTATTTT. Amino acid sequence: CASSQDSNTDTQYF.

The CDR3 DNA follows: TGTGCCAGCAGTGATGAGGGTAGTGGCTACACCTTC. This sequence encodes CASSDEGSGYTF. The chain employs TRBV28 and TRBJ1-2; D ambiguous. The CDR3 has 12 amino acids. CDR1 MDHEN and CDR2 SYDVKM come from the germline V gene. Trimming cost V 5 bases and J 7 bases, with 11 bases left between them.

This clone was observed many times. V is TRBV2 and J is TRBJ1-3; no reliable D call. The CDR3 spans 15 residues. Per germline, CDR1 SNHLY and CDR2 FYNNEI. Trimming stripped 6 bases from V and 4 bases from J, with 16 bases between. The CDR3 is CASSVYGGQGNTIYF. The CDR3 nucleotides are TGTGCCAGCAGCGTATACGGAGGCCAGGGAAACACCATATATTTT.

In this sample, this clone turned up once. The V and J genes are TRBV7-2 and TRBJ2-5, with D possibly matching TRBD2 (5 bases). The CDR3 length is 13 residues. Germline V CDR1 and CDR2: SGHTA, FQGNSA. V was shortened by 2 bases and J by 5 bases, with 9 bases between the two germline ends. CDR3 loop: CASSLIGGETQYF. The CDR3 DNA is TGTGCCAGCAGCTTAATAGGAGGCGAGACCCAGTACTTC.

V and J are TRBV19 and TRBJ1-4; 7 positions agree with TRBD1. The J segment lost 5 bases and the V segment lost 6 bases, leaving 6 bases of the junction unmatched. There are 14 residues in the CDR3. Germline CDR1 reads LNHDA; CDR2 reads SQIVND (reference sequence). As DNA, the CDR3 is TGTGCCAGTAGCCACAGGGGTGGAAATGAAAAACTGTTTTTT. Translation: CASSHRGGNEKLFF.

The chain carries TRBV9 and TRBJ2-5; D is perhaps TRBD2 (7 bases). The CDR3 is 14 residues long. Looked up from germline, CDR1 is SGDLS and CDR2 is YYNGEE. The ends were cut back, 4 bases at V and 8 bases at J, with 18 bases in the middle. CDR3 DNA sequence: TGTGCCAGCAGCCGGGGGCCTAGCGGTACCACCCAGTACTTC. Its protein is CASSRGPSGTTQYF.

The chain joins TRBV7-9 to TRBJ2-3; possible D gene TRBD2, 5 bases. V lost 5 bases and J 3 bases, leaving 12 bases between the germline ends. The CDR3 sequence is 14 residues long. Looked up from germline, CDR1 is SEHNR and CDR2 is FQNEAQ (reference sequence). CDR3 coding DNA: TGTGCCAGCAGCCGTCGTGGAGGAACAGATACGCAGTATTTT. Its protein is CASSRRGGTDTQYF.